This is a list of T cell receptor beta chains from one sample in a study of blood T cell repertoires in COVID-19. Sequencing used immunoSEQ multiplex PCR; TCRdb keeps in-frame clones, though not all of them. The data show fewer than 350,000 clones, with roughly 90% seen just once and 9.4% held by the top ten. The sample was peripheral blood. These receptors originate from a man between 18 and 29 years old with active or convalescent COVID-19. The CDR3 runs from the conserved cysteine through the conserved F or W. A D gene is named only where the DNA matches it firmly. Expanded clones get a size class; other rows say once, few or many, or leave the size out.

DNA: TGTGCCAGCAGTCCGGGACAGCTGAACACTGAAGCTTTCTTT
CDR3: CASSPGQLNTEAFF
V: TRBV27
D: TRBD1
J: TRBJ1-1
size: once

DNA: TGTGCCAGCAGCTCCGGACAGGGGACAACTAATGAAAAACTGTTTTTT
CDR3: CASSSGQGTTNEKLFF
V: TRBV7-8
D: TRBD1
J: TRBJ1-4
size: NA

DNA: TGTGCCAGCAGCATTGACCCGGCAGGAAGCTCTGGGGCCAACGTCCTGACTTTC
CDR3: CASSIDPAGSSGANVLTF
V: TRBV9
D: NA
J: TRBJ2-6
size: NA

DNA: TGTGCCAGCAGTTTGGACAGGGTCCCCCAGAATTCCTACGAGCAGTACTTC
CDR3: CASSLDRVPQNSYEQYF
V: TRBV27
D: TRBD1
J: TRBJ2-7
size: NA

DNA: TGTGCCAGCAGCGTAGGAAGTGTCAGGACAGGGGATCGCACCGGGGAGCTGTTTTTT
CDR3: CASSVGSVRTGDRTGELFF
V: TRBV9
D: TRBD1
J: TRBJ2-2
size: NA

DNA: TGTGCCAGCAGCTTGGTGCGGGGGCTTTCCTACAATGAGCAGTTCTTC
CDR3: CASSLVRGLSYNEQFF
V: TRBV5-8
D: NA
J: TRBJ2-1
size: NA

DNA: TGTGCCAGCAGCTCCAGGGGGACGGCGGCGTACCCATCCTACGAGCAGTACTTC
CDR3: CASSSRGTAAYPSYEQYF
V: TRBV7-7
D: TRBD1
J: TRBJ2-7
size: NA

DNA: TGTGCCAGCCACCAGAGCCCAGGGGAGAATGGCTACACCTTC
CDR3: CASHQSPGENGYTF
V: TRBV28
D: NA
J: TRBJ1-2
size: NA

DNA: TGCGCCAGCTACCGACAGGGTCCCTACGAGCAGTACTTC
CDR3: CASYRQGPYEQYF
V: TRBV10-1
D: TRBD1
J: TRBJ2-7
size: NA

DNA: TGTGCCAGCAGTTTATTAAGCGGGGGGGACACTGAAGCTTTCTTT
CDR3: CASSLLSGGDTEAFF
V: TRBV27
D: NA
J: TRBJ1-1
size: NA

DNA: TGTGCCAGCATCCCCGGTCGGAACACCGGGGAGCTGTTTTTT
CDR3: CASIPGRNTGELFF
V: TRBV7-8
D: NA
J: TRBJ2-2
size: NA

DNA: TGTGCCAGCAGGGACAGGGGGAACCATCATGGCTACACCTTC
CDR3: CASRDRGNHHGYTF
V: TRBV9
D: TRBD1
J: TRBJ1-2
size: NA

DNA: TGTGCCAGCAGCCCTCTTCGAGGGGGAACCACAGATACGCAGTATTTT
CDR3: CASSPLRGGTTDTQYF
V: TRBV3-1/TRBV3-2
D: NA
J: TRBJ2-3
size: NA

DNA: TGTGCCAGCAGCCCGGTAGTAGTGGGCTGGGAGACCCAGTACTTC
CDR3: CASSPVVVGWETQYF
V: TRBV6-2/TRBV6-3
D: NA
J: TRBJ2-5
size: few

DNA: TGTGCCACCAGCAGAGATGGGACAGGGGTCACTGAAGCTTTCTTT
CDR3: CATSRDGTGVTEAFF
V: TRBV15
D: TRBD1
J: TRBJ1-1
size: NA

DNA: TGTGCCGATAGTAAAACCGGGCCCCTAGCGGGAGGGTACAATGAGCAGTTCTTC
CDR3: CADSKTGPLAGGYNEQFF
V: TRBV6-7
D: TRBD2
J: TRBJ2-1
size: NA

DNA: TGTGCCAGCAGCCAAGAAGGCGGGAACACTGAAGCTTTCTTT
CDR3: CASSQEGGNTEAFF
V: TRBV3-1/TRBV3-2
D: NA
J: TRBJ1-1
size: once

DNA: TGTGCCAGCGGACAGGGTTTAGGCACTGAAGCTTTCTTT
CDR3: CASGQGLGTEAFF
V: TRBV7-9
D: TRBD1
J: TRBJ1-1
size: NA

DNA: TGTGCCAGCAGCTTAAGACAGTCTGGAAACACCATATATTTT
CDR3: CASSLRQSGNTIYF
V: TRBV7-2
D: NA
J: TRBJ1-3
size: NA

DNA: TGTGCCAGCAGTTACTACCTTCGGGGACTAGCGGGGGGTAGCACAGATACGCAGTATTTT
CDR3: CASSYYLRGLAGGSTDTQYF
V: TRBV6-2/TRBV6-3
D: TRBD2
J: TRBJ2-3
size: NA

DNA: TGCGCCAGCAGCTTGGCCGGGACATGGTCTGGCGTTGTGGCCTCGCGGGGGTCGGGAGAGACCCAGTACTTC
CDR3: CASSLAGTWSGVVASRGSGETQYF
V: TRBV5-1
D: NA
J: TRBJ2-5
size: NA

DNA: TGTGCCAGCAGTCTCCAGGGGATGGACACCGGGGAGCTGTTTTTT
CDR3: CASSLQGMDTGELFF
V: TRBV6-5
D: NA
J: TRBJ2-2
size: few

DNA: TGTGCCACCCCGATTTCGCGGGGGGGCACCGGGGAGCTGTTTTTT
CDR3: CATPISRGGTGELFF
V: TRBV13
D: TRBD2
J: TRBJ2-2
size: NA

DNA: TGTGCCACCAGTGGCAGGGCTGGACAGCCCCAGCATTTT
CDR3: CATSGRAGQPQHF
V: TRBV24-1
D: NA
J: TRBJ1-5
size: NA

DNA: TGTGCCAGCTCACCAGGGACAGGGGGCAACTATGGCTACACCTTC
CDR3: CASSPGTGGNYGYTF
V: TRBV18
D: TRBD1
J: TRBJ1-2
size: NA

DNA: TGCGCCAGCAGCGCGCCCGAATTTGGACTAGCAGGGGAGACCCAGTACTTC
CDR3: CASSAPEFGLAGETQYF
V: TRBV5-1
D: TRBD2
J: TRBJ2-5
size: NA

DNA: TGTGCCAGCAGCCGGGGCACAGATACGCAGTATTTT
CDR3: CASSRGTDTQYF
V: TRBV5-4
D: NA
J: TRBJ2-3
size: NA

DNA: TGTGCCAGCAGCTTACTGGCGGGGGGGCTGGAGACCCAGTACTTC
CDR3: CASSLLAGGLETQYF
V: TRBV7-2
D: TRBD2
J: TRBJ2-5
size: NA

DNA: TGTGCCAGCAGCTCTCAGGGGAATGAGCAGTTCTTC
CDR3: CASSSQGNEQFF
V: TRBV7-3
D: NA
J: TRBJ2-1
size: once

DNA: TGTGCCAGCAGAACCCTACAGGGTTGGGGGACCCAGTACTTC
CDR3: CASRTLQGWGTQYF
V: TRBV6-5
D: NA
J: TRBJ2-5
size: NA

DNA: TGTGCCAGCAGCCTTTCACAGGGGTTGAACACTGAAGCTTTCTTT
CDR3: CASSLSQGLNTEAFF
V: TRBV27
D: TRBD1
J: TRBJ1-1
size: NA

DNA: TGTGCCAGCAGCGCCCTCGAGACGGGTACAGATACGCAGTATTTT
CDR3: CASSALETGTDTQYF
V: TRBV9
D: NA
J: TRBJ2-3
size: NA

DNA: TGTGCCAGCAGCTTCGACAGGGGAGGCTATGGCTACACCTTC
CDR3: CASSFDRGGYGYTF
V: TRBV11-2
D: TRBD1
J: TRBJ1-2
size: NA

DNA: TGTGCCAGCCTGGGAGAATCTCGCGAGCAGTTCTTC
CDR3: CASLGESREQFF
V: TRBV19
D: NA
J: TRBJ2-1
size: NA

DNA: TGTGCCAGCAGCGTAGGGGACAGGGGAGGCTACGAGCAGTACTTC
CDR3: CASSVGDRGGYEQYF
V: TRBV9
D: TRBD1
J: TRBJ2-7
size: NA

DNA: TGTGCCAGCGGGGGCGGTACAGATACGCAGTATTTT
CDR3: CASGGGTDTQYF
V: TRBV13
D: NA
J: TRBJ2-3
size: few

DNA: TGCGCCAGCAGTGAGTCGAGGGGGGGCGCAAAGGTCTTC
CDR3: CASSESRGGAKVF
V: TRBV10-2
D: NA
J: TRBJ2-1
size: NA

DNA: TGTGCCAGCAGCTTTAGCAGGGAAGACTATGGCTACACCTTC
CDR3: CASSFSREDYGYTF
V: TRBV5-6
D: NA
J: TRBJ1-2
size: NA

DNA: TGTGCCAGCAGTGGGGAGCCTTTCTCCTACGAGCAGTACTTC
CDR3: CASSGEPFSYEQYF
V: TRBV25-1
D: NA
J: TRBJ2-7
size: NA

DNA: TGTGCCAGCAGTCCTCGGCAGGGCCGGCCTGAAGCTTTCTTT
CDR3: CASSPRQGRPEAFF
V: TRBV25-1
D: NA
J: TRBJ1-1
size: NA

DNA: TGCGCCAGCAGCTTGGGACAGGATTATTACGAGCGGTACTTC
CDR3: CASSLGQDYYERYF
V: TRBV5-1
D: NA
J: TRBJ2-7
size: NA

DNA: TGCGCCAGCAGTGAGGCAGGGAACCCCTACGAGCAGTACTTC
CDR3: CASSEAGNPYEQYF
V: TRBV10-1
D: NA
J: TRBJ2-7
size: few

DNA: TGTGCCAGCCTCTCTGGGGCTACCCTTCAAGAGACCCAGTACTTC
CDR3: CASLSGATLQETQYF
V: TRBV5-6
D: NA
J: TRBJ2-5
size: once

DNA: TGTGCCAGCAGTGAGGGACTAGCGGGCTGGGAGACCCAGTACTTC
CDR3: CASSEGLAGWETQYF
V: TRBV27
D: TRBD2
J: TRBJ2-5
size: NA

DNA: TGTGCCAGCAGTGAATGGGGGGGGAGAGATACGCAGTATTTT
CDR3: CASSEWGGRDTQYF
V: TRBV6-1
D: TRBD2
J: TRBJ2-3
size: NA

DNA: TGTGCCAGCACTAGAAGGTCGGGGGTTGCCGGGGAGCTGTTTTTT
CDR3: CASTRRSGVAGELFF
V: TRBV2
D: NA
J: TRBJ2-2
size: NA

DNA: TGTGCCAGCAGCTTAACAGGGCCCCCCGGGGAGCTGTTTTTT
CDR3: CASSLTGPPGELFF
V: TRBV7-7
D: NA
J: TRBJ2-2
size: NA

DNA: TGTGCCAGTAGTATAGGCTCCGGCTCCTACGAGCAGTACTTC
CDR3: CASSIGSGSYEQYF
V: TRBV19
D: NA
J: TRBJ2-7
size: once

DNA: TGTGCCAGCACTAAAGGGACAGGGGAAATGTACGAGCAGTACTTC
CDR3: CASTKGTGEMYEQYF
V: TRBV6-5
D: TRBD1
J: TRBJ2-7
size: NA

DNA: TGTGCCAGCAGTTCCTCACCTTCTCGGACTAGCGGGGGCACAGATACGCAGTATTTT
CDR3: CASSSSPSRTSGGTDTQYF
V: TRBV27
D: TRBD2
J: TRBJ2-3
size: NA

DNA: TGTGCCAGTAGTATATGGGCAGGGGAGAATCAGCCCCAGCATTTT
CDR3: CASSIWAGENQPQHF
V: TRBV19
D: NA
J: TRBJ1-5
size: NA

DNA: TGTGCCAGCACCAAGGGAGGACTCTACGAGCAGTACTTC
CDR3: CASTKGGLYEQYF
V: TRBV12-3/TRBV12-4
D: NA
J: TRBJ2-7
size: once

DNA: TGTGCCATCCAATGGGACAGGGGTTACGAGCAGTACTTC
CDR3: CAIQWDRGYEQYF
V: TRBV10-3
D: TRBD1
J: TRBJ2-7
size: NA

DNA: TGCGCCAGCAGCTTGGTCGGTATCGTAGCTGAAGCTTTCTTT
CDR3: CASSLVGIVAEAFF
V: TRBV5-1
D: NA
J: TRBJ1-1
size: NA

DNA: TGTGCCACGGCGTCGTCGGACAGGGTCTATGGCTACACCTTC
CDR3: CATASSDRVYGYTF
V: TRBV27
D: TRBD1
J: TRBJ1-2
size: NA

DNA: TGTGCCAGCAGCGAGCTCTCCCACTATGGCTACACCTTC
CDR3: CASSELSHYGYTF
V: TRBV6-6
D: NA
J: TRBJ1-2
size: NA

DNA: TGTGCCAGCAGAGACCTGCTAGCTGCTGGAAACACCATATATTTT
CDR3: CASRDLLAAGNTIYF
V: TRBV6-1
D: NA
J: TRBJ1-3
size: NA

DNA: TGTGCCAGCAGCCCTAGTGGAGTCTTAATTACAGATACGCAGTATTTT
CDR3: CASSPSGVLITDTQYF
V: TRBV9
D: NA
J: TRBJ2-3
size: NA

DNA: TGTGCCAGCAGCCACAACAGGGGTCTAAATTCACCCCTCCACTTT
CDR3: CASSHNRGLNSPLHF
V: TRBV13
D: TRBD1
J: TRBJ1-6
size: NA